This TCR beta chain appears in the sequencing data of a study of CD8 T cells in ankylosing spondylitis. The length of the CDR3 is 14 residues. Germline lookup yields CDR1 SEHNR and CDR2 FQNEAQ (reference sequence). V was shortened by 5 bases and J by 2 bases, with 13 bases between the two germline ends. This clonotype was seen more than once but under ten times. Antigen unknown. Study outcomes and limitations: Seemingly distinctive of ankylosing spondylitis blood was a TCR beta motif formed by eight highly homologous variants. The disease-linked clones had a CD8+ phenotype and low blood frequencies.

Libraries for TCR beta were made by quantitative 5'-RACE with molecular barcodes. Each CDR3 protein is one row after TCRdb ran MiXCR on the 5' RACE reads. The sample holds roughly 440,000 distinct CDR3 sequences, about 15% seen once. The sequenced sample was blood, either unsorted or a sorted T cell fraction (not recorded which). This receptor was taken from a male donor with ankylosing spondylitis. The chain uses TRBV7-9 and TRBJ2-7, with D maybe TRBD1 (6 bases). CDR3 amino acids: CASSHTRTAYEQYF. DNA for the CDR3: TGTGCCAGCAGCCATACGAGGACAGCCTACGAGCAGTACTTC.